Reported below is one TCR beta chain. The record originates from a study of cytomegalovirus exposure and HLA in healthy donors. Study in general: Roughly 85 million unique TCRs from HLA-typed donors were held in an early release of data.

V was shortened by 1 base and J by 11 bases, with 12 bases between the two germline ends. In germline, CDR1 is SGHTA, CDR2 FQGNSA. The CDR3 extends over 13 amino acids. The PCR employed 60 Vbeta primers together with 13 Jbeta primers. Data came from immunoSEQ multiplex PCR; TCRdb stores just in-frame clones and leaves some out. The sample includes 200,000 to 250,000 clones. The sample taken for sequencing was PBMCs. The receptor was derived from a woman in her twenties or thirties in good health and CMV-seropositive. The V and J genes are TRBV7-2 and TRBJ1-5; D not resolved. This CDR3 reads CASSLVIGEAQHF. CDR3 nucleotides: TGTGCCAGCAGCTTAGTTATCGGGGAAGCCCAGCATTTT.